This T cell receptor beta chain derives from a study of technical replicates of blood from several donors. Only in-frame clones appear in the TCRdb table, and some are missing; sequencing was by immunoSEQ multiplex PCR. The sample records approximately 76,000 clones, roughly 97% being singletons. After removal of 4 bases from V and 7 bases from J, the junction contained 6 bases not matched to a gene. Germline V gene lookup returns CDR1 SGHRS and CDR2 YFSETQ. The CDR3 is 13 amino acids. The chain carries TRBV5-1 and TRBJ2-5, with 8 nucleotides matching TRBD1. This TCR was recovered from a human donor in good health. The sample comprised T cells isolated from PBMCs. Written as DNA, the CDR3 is TGCGCCAGCAGCACGGGACAGGTGGGGACCCAGTACTTC. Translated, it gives CASSTGQVGTQYF.